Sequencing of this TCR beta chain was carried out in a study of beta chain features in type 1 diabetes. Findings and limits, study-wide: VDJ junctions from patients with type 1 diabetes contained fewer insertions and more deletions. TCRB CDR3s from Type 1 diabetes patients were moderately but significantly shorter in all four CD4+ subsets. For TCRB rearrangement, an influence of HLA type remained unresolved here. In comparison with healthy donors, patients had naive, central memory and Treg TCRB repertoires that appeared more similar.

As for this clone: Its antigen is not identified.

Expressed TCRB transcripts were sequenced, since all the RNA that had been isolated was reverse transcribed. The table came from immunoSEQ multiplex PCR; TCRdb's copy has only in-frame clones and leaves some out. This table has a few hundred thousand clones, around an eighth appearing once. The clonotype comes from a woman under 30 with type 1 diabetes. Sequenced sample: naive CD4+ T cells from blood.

The CDR3 region is CASSPSLEQREAFF. The DNA for the CDR3 is TGTGCCAGCAGCCCCTCATTGGAACAGCGGGAAGCTTTCTTT. This rearrangement joins TRBV9 to TRBJ1-1; D gene uncertain. There are 14 residues in the CDR3. The germline V gene has CDR1 SGDLS and CDR2 YYNGEE. With 4 bases removed from V and 8 bases from J, the gap between germline ends came to 18 bases.